The clone carrying this T cell receptor beta chain was seen a few times. Between the trimmed V and J ends, which lost 8 bases and 6 bases, there was a span of 11 bases. Germline assignment: CDR1 MNHNS and CDR2 SASEGT. This CDR3 contains 12 residues. This specimen belongs to a study of identical twins. TCRdb ran MiXCR on the 5' RACE reads and lists one entry per CDR3 protein. The repertoire has 200,000 to 300,000 distinct CDR3 sequences, about 13% of them found once; the top ten carry 4% to 5%. The data also belong to a second study, concerning yellow fever vaccine responses in identical twins.

The rearrangement uses TRBV6-1 and TRBJ1-5, with unresolved D. Material for sequencing was memory (CD45RO+) T cells sorted from blood. The receptor was derived from a woman between 18 and 29 years old in good health. In DNA form, the CDR3 reads TGTGCCAGCGACGAGGGTTTTCAGCCCCAGCATTTT. It translates to CASDEGFQPQHF.